This TCR beta chain was captured in a study of blood T cell repertoires in COVID-19. This table comes from immunoSEQ multiplex PCR, and its TCRdb copy is limited to in-frame clones, with some not included. In the table there are roughly 250,000 clones, about 81% of which are singletons. CDR3 size: 14 residues. Trimming cost V 6 bases and J 3 bases, with 14 bases left between them. Per the germline V gene, CDR1 is SGHRS and CDR2 is YFSETQ. This chain uses TRBV5-1 with TRBJ2-3; no clear D gene. This receptor was identified in a woman aged 55-69 years with active or convalescent COVID-19. The sequencing sample was made of peripheral blood. The CDR3 reads CASKGGLVTDTQYF. Written as DNA, the CDR3 is TGCGCCAGCAAAGGCGGTCTAGTAACAGATACGCAGTATTTT. Drawing the rest from reference TRBV5-1 and TRBJ2-3, the complete variable domain is KAGVTQTPRYLIKTRGQQVTLSCSPISGHRSVSWYQQTPGQGLQFLFEYFSETQRNKGNFPGRFSGRQFSNSRSEMNVSTLELGDSALYLCASKGGLVTDTQYFGPGTRLTVL.